The entry below gives a single T cell receptor (beta chain) sequence along with its context. Its antigen target is currently unknown. No much larger clone is present one base from it, and per-base qualities are unavailable. This entry is derived from a study of radiotherapy plus CTLA-4 blockade in lung cancer (dated by TCRdb to the late 2010s). Regarding the complete study: Among the enrolled patients, approximately 18% had an objective response, and around 31% reached disease control. Broader findings and caveats from the paper: The strongest predictors of response were reported to be early dynamic shifts in blood T cell clones along with a rise in serum interferon-beta following radiation. After treatment with radiotherapy and ipilimumab, TCR clones that originated in tumors expanded in peripheral blood.

At the junction V is shortened by 0 bases and J by 9 bases, with 13 bases in between. Based on the germline V gene, the CDR1 and CDR2 sequences are SGHRS and YFSETQ. The CDR3 covers 14 residues, taking in both the cysteine and the phenylalanine. The read is trimmed to its CDR3 DNA, 42 bases read in frame from base 1. Focal radiation therapy combined with CTLA-4 blockade (ipilimumab) was tested in patients with chemo-refractory metastatic non-small-cell lung cancer. Receptor libraries were prepared by the immunoSEQ multiplex PCR assay. Imported from immuneACCESS, the table was reduced by TCRdb to in-frame sequences with V and J called. These copies leave out some clones; in studies compared against another copy, an unresolved V gene accounts for under half, and the cause of the remainder is not known. The sample contains about 51,000 clones, roughly 77% of them found a single time. The ten top clones hold 8.5% of the sample.

The receptor was isolated from a human donor with non-small cell lung cancer who had a complete response to radiotherapy plus ipilimumab. The source material was peripheral blood, sampled from a patient treated with radiotherapy plus ipilimumab. This receptor chain uses TRBV5-1 and TRBJ1-5; TRBD1 is a possible D gene, resting on 6 matching bases. Here is the DNA: TGCGCCAGCAGCTTGGGACAGGCAATGGGGCCCCAGCATTTT. Protein translation: CASSLGQAMGPQHF. Full variable domain (CDR3 extended with the reference TRBV5-1 and TRBJ1-5 proteins): KAGVTQTPRYLIKTRGQQVTLSCSPISGHRSVSWYQQTPGQGLQFLFEYFSETQRNKGNFPGRFSGRQFSNSRSEMNVSTLELGDSALYLCASSLGQAMGPQHFGDGTRLSIL.